Listed below are T cell receptor beta chains from one sample, sequenced in a study of T cell responses to AZD1222 COVID-19 vaccine. Sequencing was performed with immunoSEQ multiplex PCR; in TCRdb, only in-frame clones are kept and a portion is missing. The table lists fewer than 110,000 clones, around nine tenths of them singletons. The sequenced sample was peripheral blood, obtained 28 days after the second AZD1222 dose. The receptors derive from an adult who received the AZD1222 COVID-19 vaccine. The CDR3 runs from the conserved cysteine through the conserved F or W. D genes are given only for firm matches. A clone size is listed for some rows: how often the clone was seen (once, few, many), or a class if it is expanded.

CDR3 DNA,CDR3 protein,D gene,J gene,V gene,clone size
TGTGCCAGCAGCCATGCGGGCAATAGCAATCAGCCCCAGCATTTT,CASSHAGNSNQPQHF,-,TRBJ1-5,TRBV3-1/TRBV3-2,-
TGTGCCAGCCGGGGTAGGGGAAGGGAGACCCAGTACTTC,CASRGRGRETQYF,-,TRBJ2-5,TRBV5-4,-
TGTGCCAGCAGCTCAGGGGGCTCTCAGCCCCAGCATTTT,CASSSGGSQPQHF,TRBD1,TRBJ1-5,TRBV7-2,-
TGTGCCAGCAGAAACAGGTGGGATTCACCCCTCCACTTT,CASRNRWDSPLHF,-,TRBJ1-6,TRBV12-3/TRBV12-4,once
TGTGCCAGCACCACTTACTACGAGCAGTACTTC,CASTTYYEQYF,-,TRBJ2-7,TRBV12-3/TRBV12-4,-
TGTGCCAGCAGCTCCTGGACAGGGCAAGCCAAAAACATTCAGTACTTC,CASSSWTGQAKNIQYF,TRBD1,TRBJ2-4,TRBV7-9,-
TGTGCCAGCTCACCAGGAGGAGAGACCCAGTACTTC,CASSPGGETQYF,-,TRBJ2-5,TRBV18,-
TGTGCCAGTAGTATCCGACAGGTTCCAGATACGCAGTATTTT,CASSIRQVPDTQYF,-,TRBJ2-3,TRBV19,-
TGCGCCAGCAGCTTGGGGGCAGGGAGCTCCTACGAGCAGTACTTC,CASSLGAGSSYEQYF,-,TRBJ2-7,TRBV5-1,-
TGTGCCAGCAGCACCGGACAGCGGAAGGGCACTGAAGCTTTCTTT,CASSTGQRKGTEAFF,-,TRBJ1-1,TRBV21-1,-
TGTGCCAGCAGGGGACGGGGAGCTGGCTATGGCTACACCTTC,CASRGRGAGYGYTF,-,TRBJ1-2,TRBV6-5,-
TGCGCCAGCAGCTTGGCGGGGGCGCGGACAGATACGCAGTATTTT,CASSLAGARTDTQYF,-,TRBJ2-3,TRBV5-1,-
TGCAGCGCAGCCCCACCGAACACTGAAGCTTTCTTT,CSAAPPNTEAFF,-,TRBJ1-1,TRBV29-1,once
TGTGCCAGTAGTATTGGGGCAGGCGGCTACACCTTC,CASSIGAGGYTF,-,TRBJ1-2,TRBV19,-
TGCAGTGCTAGTGACAGGGGGACCTTCGATCGGTCCGAGCTGTTTTTT,CSASDRGTFDRSELFF,TRBD1,TRBJ2-2,TRBV20-1,-
TGTGCCAGCAGCGGCCTAGGTGGTACGCAGTATTTT,CASSGLGGTQYF,-,TRBJ2-3,TRBV3-1/TRBV3-2,-
TGTGCCAGCAGTGACGGGACTAGATCGGCCGGGGAGCTGTTTTTT,CASSDGTRSAGELFF,TRBD2,TRBJ2-2,TRBV6-4,-
TGTGCCAGCAGCGTAGATAAAGATACGCAGTATTTT,CASSVDKDTQYF,-,TRBJ2-3,TRBV9,-
TGTGCCAGCAGCTTAGTCCAGGGGGGCGAGCAGTACTTC,CASSLVQGGEQYF,-,TRBJ2-7,TRBV11-2,-
TGCAGCGTGGCTAGCGGGAGGCGTTCGAAGGATACGCAGTATTTT,CSVASGRRSKDTQYF,TRBD2,TRBJ2-3,TRBV29-1,-
TGTGCCAGCAGTGATTCCAGGAGCTCCTATAATTCACCCCTCCACTTT,CASSDSRSSYNSPLHF,-,TRBJ1-6,TRBV6-1,-
TGTGCCAGCAGTCAGGGGAGTCAGCCCCAGCATTTT,CASSQGSQPQHF,-,TRBJ1-5,TRBV28,-
TGTGCCAGCAGCGTGGAAGCGGTCTCCTACAATGAGCAGTTCTTC,CASSVEAVSYNEQFF,-,TRBJ2-1,TRBV9,-
TGCAGCGTCCAGACAAGGAACGAGCAGTACTTC,CSVQTRNEQYF,-,TRBJ2-7,TRBV29-1,-
TGTGCCAGCAGTTACCCCTTAGCGGGAGAGTCCTACGAGCAGTACTTC,CASSYPLAGESYEQYF,TRBD2,TRBJ2-7,TRBV6-2/TRBV6-3,-
TGTGCCAGCACCCTCCGGGGTACTGAAGCTTTCTTT,CASTLRGTEAFF,-,TRBJ1-1,TRBV7-9,-
TGTGCCAGCAGTCGGGGGACGGGGGGGACTGAAGCTTTCTTT,CASSRGTGGTEAFF,-,TRBJ1-1,TRBV27,-
TGTGCCAGCGACAGTTTAGGTTCTGGGGCCAACGTCCTGACTTTC,CASDSLGSGANVLTF,-,TRBJ2-6,TRBV18,-
TGCAGCGTAGTGCTTTCCGGCACTGAAGCTTTCTTT,CSVVLSGTEAFF,-,TRBJ1-1,TRBV29-1,-
TGTGCCAGCAGTTACTCGTCCATCGCGAACACTGAAGCTTTCTTT,CASSYSSIANTEAFF,-,TRBJ1-1,TRBV6-5,-
TGTGCCACCAGCAGCCTGAGGCAGTCGAGACAAGAGACCCAGTACTTC,CATSSLRQSRQETQYF,-,TRBJ2-5,TRBV15,-
TGTGCCACCTATTCAGGGAATGGCTACACCTTC,CATYSGNGYTF,-,TRBJ1-2,TRBV27,-
TGTGCCAGCAGCGAGGGACAGGGGGCGATCAGTGGCTACACCTTC,CASSEGQGAISGYTF,TRBD1,TRBJ1-2,TRBV5-4,-
TGTGCCAGCAGCCTGGGGACAGGGAACCATTCACCCCTCCACTTT,CASSLGTGNHSPLHF,TRBD1,TRBJ1-6,TRBV7-2,-
TGTGCCAGCAGTTTAGGGGGGCAGGGCTCCTACGAGCAGTACTTC,CASSLGGQGSYEQYF,-,TRBJ2-7,TRBV28,-
TGTGCCAGCAGCCAAGATGGAGGGCGTGAGCAGTTCTTC,CASSQDGGREQFF,-,TRBJ2-1,TRBV3-1/TRBV3-2,-
TGTGCCAGCAGTGAACCCAGGAGAGGCAATGAGCAGTTCTTC,CASSEPRRGNEQFF,-,TRBJ2-1,TRBV6-1,-
TGTGCCAGTCGGACGGGTGGGACAGATACGCAGTATTTT,CASRTGGTDTQYF,-,TRBJ2-3,TRBV19,-
TGTGCCAGCAGCACAAACTGGGGTTCCTACGAGCAGTACTTC,CASSTNWGSYEQYF,-,TRBJ2-7,TRBV5-4,-
TGTGCCAGCAGCCAAGAGAGAGAAAAACTGTTTTTT,CASSQEREKLFF,-,TRBJ1-4,TRBV4-2,-
TGTGCCAGCAGTGAATCTGGACATTTCAAATCACCCCTCCACTTT,CASSESGHFKSPLHF,-,TRBJ1-6,TRBV25-1,once
TGTGCCAGCAGTTACTCTGACCCTAGGGACGAGCAGTTCTTC,CASSYSDPRDEQFF,-,TRBJ2-1,TRBV6-2/TRBV6-3,-
TGTGCCAGCAGCTTGGGGACTAGCGGTACGAACACCGGGGAGCTGTTTTTT,CASSLGTSGTNTGELFF,TRBD2,TRBJ2-2,TRBV5-4,few
TGTGCCAGCAGCTTCAGGGAAGCTAACTATGGCTACACCTTC,CASSFREANYGYTF,-,TRBJ1-2,TRBV5-8,-
TGTGCCAGCAGTTTAAGGACGAACTATGGCTACACCTTC,CASSLRTNYGYTF,-,TRBJ1-2,TRBV28,-
TGCAGTGCTGGTCCCAACAATGAGCAGTTCTTC,CSAGPNNEQFF,-,TRBJ2-1,TRBV20-1,-
TGTGCCAGCAGCCAAGGGGCGGCCAGGCTGGGCACAGATACGCAGTATTTT,CASSQGAARLGTDTQYF,-,TRBJ2-3,TRBV3-1/TRBV3-2,-
TGTGCCAGCAGTTACGACACTCCCGCTCCGAACACTGAAGCTTTCTTT,CASSYDTPAPNTEAFF,-,TRBJ1-1,TRBV6-2/TRBV6-3,-
TGCGCCAGCAGTGAAGGGGCGGGTTTCGTCAATGAGCAGTTCTTC,CASSEGAGFVNEQFF,-,TRBJ2-1,TRBV10-1,-
TGTGCCAGCAGTCCAGGCGGCCGCTCTGGGGCCAACGTCCTGACTTTC,CASSPGGRSGANVLTF,-,TRBJ2-6,TRBV25-1,-
TGTGCCAGCAGCCGGAGCCTTAGCAATCAGCCCCAGCATTTT,CASSRSLSNQPQHF,-,TRBJ1-5,TRBV3-1/TRBV3-2,-
TGTGCCAGCAGGGACGGACGGGGAAAGGGCACTGAAGCTTTCTTT,CASRDGRGKGTEAFF,-,TRBJ1-1,TRBV2,-
TGCAGTGCTAGTAAGGTCCACGAGCAGTACTTC,CSASKVHEQYF,-,TRBJ2-7,TRBV20-1,-
TGTGCCAGCAGCTTGGAGGGGGGATCTAATCAGCCCCAGCATTTT,CASSLEGGSNQPQHF,-,TRBJ1-5,TRBV5-5,-
TGTGCCAGCAGTTACTTAACAGGGGGCAAGGATACTGAAGCTTTCTTT,CASSYLTGGKDTEAFF,TRBD1,TRBJ1-1,TRBV6-5,-
TGCGCCAGCAGCGCGGCCCTAGCGGGGGGGCGAGGTGAGCAGTTCTTC,CASSAALAGGRGEQFF,TRBD2,TRBJ2-1,TRBV5-1,-
TGTGCCAGCAGCTTTACCAGCGGGGGGGTAGCAGATACGCAGTATTTT,CASSFTSGGVADTQYF,-,TRBJ2-3,TRBV12-1,-
TGTGCCACCTCCTTAGGCTTTAGCACAGATACGCAGTATTTT,CATSLGFSTDTQYF,-,TRBJ2-3,TRBV6-4,medium-sized
TGTGCCAGCAGTTTAATCCGTTCCCAACCGCCCCAGCATTTT,CASSLIRSQPPQHF,-,TRBJ1-5,TRBV27,-
TGTGCCAGCAGCTCACCGGACAGGGGGCGCAGCGAGCAGTACTTC,CASSSPDRGRSEQYF,TRBD1,TRBJ2-7,TRBV7-2,-